These 21 T cell receptor beta chains were sequenced from one sample in a study of control samples from healthy donors and cancer patients. Generated by immunoSEQ multiplex PCR, the TCRdb table keeps only in-frame clones and is missing some. The sample holds approximately 100,000 clones; around 86% are singletons and the top ten take roughly 20%. The sequencing input was blood. The receptor set was obtained from a man aged 25-45 years in good health.

This rearrangement joins TRBV27 to TRBJ1-2; tentative D call: TRBD1 (5 bases). V was pared by 7 bases and J by 2 bases, with 17 bases between. In germline, CDR1 is MNHEY, CDR2 SMNVEV (reference sequence). The CDR3 sequence is 15 residues long. CDR3 in DNA: TGTGCCAGCACCCCAAATGAAGGGGCGAACTATGGCTACACCTTC. As protein: CASTPNEGANYGYTF.

The rearrangement uses TRBV18 and TRBJ2-5, with TRBD1 identical over 9 bases. The V segment lost 3 bases and the J segment 9 bases; nucleotides outside the gene matches: 14. The germline V gene encodes CDR1 KGHSH and CDR2 LQKENI. This CDR3 spans 16 amino acids. CDR3 in amino acids: CASSPGTGGAGTAQYF. The CDR3 nucleotides read TGTGCCAGCTCACCGGGAACAGGGGGCGCAGGGACGGCCCAGTACTTC.

This clone was seen a single time. This chain connects TRBV5-5 to TRBJ2-7; D gene unclear. Germline CDR1 and CDR2: SGHKS and YYEKEE (reference sequence). Trimming took off 0 bases at V and 0 bases at J, with 10 bases between the two ends. There are 15 residues in the CDR3. The CDR3 bases are TGTGCCAGCAGCTTGGCTGGTGCACCCTCCTACGAGCAGTACTTC. This sequence encodes CASSLAGAPSYEQYF. Supplemented by reference TRBV5-5 and TRBJ2-7, the full variable domain reads DAGVTQSPTHLIKTRGQQVTLRCSPISGHKSVSWYQQVLGQGPQFIFQYYEKEERGRGNFPDRFSARQFPNYSSELNVNALLLGDSALYLCASSLAGAPSYEQYFGPGTRLTVT.

This clone was seen only a few times. The chain has TRBV7-2 and TRBJ2-1, with 9 bases that match TRBD2. CDR3 length: 19 amino acids. Germline trimming cut 1 base from V and 3 bases from J; bases unmatched to any gene: 13. Germline lookup yields CDR1 SGHTA and CDR2 FQGNSA. As DNA, the CDR3 is TGTGCCAGCAGCTTAGTGGTGTATAGCGGGGGTACCCACTACAATGAGCAGTTCTTC. Translating gives CASSLVVYSGGTHYNEQFF.

V usage is TRBV2 and J usage is TRBJ1-5; D uncertain. This CDR3 spans 15 amino acids. V was cut by 4 bases and J by 2 bases, with 12 bases left in between. Germline V gives CDR1 SNHLY, CDR2 FYNNEI. CDR3 sequence (DNA): TGTGCCAGCAGTGGGATGGGTTTGGGCAATCAGCCCCAGCATTTT. It specifies CASSGMGLGNQPQHF.

The chain joins TRBV24-1 to TRBJ1-5, with D hard to call. CDR1 is KGHDR and CDR2 is SFDVKD in the germline V gene. The CDR3 has 12 amino acids. With 4 bases removed from V and 7 bases from J, the gap between germline ends came to 7 bases. CDR3 nucleotides: TGTGCCACCAGTGAGGGCACACAGCCCCAGCATTTT. This encodes CATSEGTQPQHF.

The J gene is TRBJ2-5, the V gene TRBV6-5, with a possible D match to TRBD2 (5 bases). Germline-derived CDR1 and CDR2 are MNHEY and SVGAGI. CDR3 length: 15 residues. Trimming took 7 bases from V and 5 from J, leaving 20 bases between them. In DNA, the CDR3 is TGTGCCAGCATACGGGGTGGTTCCATTCAGGAGACCCAGTACTTC. It codes for CASIRGGSIQETQYF.

This chain joins TRBV7-8 and TRBJ1-5, with no clear D. From germline, CDR1 is SGHVS and CDR2 FQNEAQ. Trimming removed 5 bases at V and 0 bases at J, with 11 bases between. The CDR3 has 15 residues. CDR3 region: CASSPYESSNQPQHF. CDR3 in DNA: TGTGCCAGCAGCCCCTACGAGTCTAGCAATCAGCCCCAGCATTTT.

This chain uses TRBV4-1 with TRBJ2-1; 7 nucleotides agree with TRBD1. The CDR3 is 17 amino acids. In germline, CDR1 is MGHRA, CDR2 YSYEKL. V lost 0 bases, J lost 1 base, and 6 bases stayed unmatched. The CDR3 is CASSQEETGESYNEQFF. CDR3 coding DNA: TGCGCCAGCAGCCAAGAGGAAACAGGGGAATCCTACAATGAGCAGTTCTTC.

The V gene is TRBV6-5, the J gene TRBJ2-5, with 9 bases fitting TRBD1. CDR3 length: 14 residues. V trimming: 5 bases; J trimming: 4 bases; junction bases outside the gene matches: 5. Germline V gene lookup returns CDR1 MNHEY and CDR2 SVGAGI. Written as DNA, the CDR3 is TGTGCCAGCAGTCCCTCGGGACAGGGAGAGACCCAGTACTTC. Its translation is CASSPSGQGETQYF.

The CDR3, as DNA: TGCGCCAGCAGTGCGACGTCTAACTATGGCTACACCTTC. Translating gives CASSATSNYGYTF. This chain uses TRBV10-1 with TRBJ1-2; D is undetermined. CDR3 length: 13 residues. Trimming stripped 4 bases from V and 0 bases from J, with 6 bases between. Germline assignment: CDR1 WNHNN and CDR2 SYGVQD (reference sequence).

This clone appeared a single time. The chain recombines TRBV27 with TRBJ2-5, with 14 nucleotides matching TRBD2. Germline CDR1 reads MNHEY; CDR2 reads SMNVEV (reference sequence). J lost 5 bases, V lost 4 bases, and 9 bases had no gene match. CDR3 length: 17 residues. This CDR3 reads CASSSPTSGGAGETQYF. The DNA of the CDR3 is TGTGCCAGCAGTTCCCCGACTAGCGGGGGGGCGGGGGAGACCCAGTACTTC.

The rearrangement links TRBV5-6 to TRBJ1-5, with unresolved D. CDR3 length equals 14 residues. In germline, CDR1 is SGHDT, CDR2 YYEEEE. V was pared by 0 bases and J by 3 bases, with 7 bases between. The CDR3 sequence is CASSLVGNNQPQHF. The CDR3 coding sequence is TGTGCCAGCAGCTTGGTAGGGAACAATCAGCCCCAGCATTTT.

The V gene is TRBV28, the J gene TRBJ1-1, with a tentative D call TRBD1 (5 bases). Germline assignment: CDR1 MDHEN and CDR2 SYDVKM. V lost 6 bases and J lost 5, with 7 bases in between. CDR3 size: 11 residues. The CDR3 coding sequence is TGTGCCAGCAGCGAGGGGACTGAAGCTTTCTTT. It translates to CASSEGTEAFF.

The chain links TRBV12-3 or TRBV12-4 to TRBJ2-7, with D tentatively TRBD2 (5 bases). The V gene lost 5 bases and the J gene lost 6 bases, with 14 bases spanning the gap. CDR3 size: 13 residues. For the CDR3, the DNA is TGTGCCAGCAGTGGACGAGGGAGAGGCGAGCAGTACTTC. Amino acids: CASSGRGRGEQYF.

This clone has more than one count but fewer than ten. This chain uses TRBV4-1 with TRBJ1-2; no firm D call. The CDR3 contains 13 residues. Trimming left V 10 bases short and J 4 bases short, with 16 bases between. Germline V CDR1 and CDR2: MGHRA, YSYEKL. The CDR3 DNA reads TGCGCCATCCCTATACTTCTATCCTATGGCTACACCTTC. Its protein product is CAIPILLSYGYTF.

V gene TRBV30 combines with J gene TRBJ1-1; the D gene is possibly TRBD1 (6 bases). The germline V and J ends were trimmed by 2 bases and 1 base, with 8 bases remaining between them. The CDR3 consists of 13 residues. CDR1 is GTSNPN, CDR2 SVGIG, per germline (reference sequence). The CDR3 sequence: CAWSLTGNTEAFF. DNA of the CDR3: TGTGCCTGGAGTTTGACAGGGAACACTGAAGCTTTCTTT.

The gene calls are TRBV6-4 and TRBJ1-5; D possibly corresponds to TRBD1 (5 bases). The germline V and J ends were trimmed by 0 bases and 7 bases, with 16 bases remaining between them. The CDR3 loop spans 16 amino acids. The germline V gene encodes CDR1 MRHNA and CDR2 SNTAGT. DNA for the CDR3: TGTGCCAGCAGTGACTCGATGTCTGAGGGGAACCAGCCCCAGCATTTT. Translation: CASSDSMSEGNQPQHF.

This chain connects TRBV28 to TRBJ2-3; the D gene is possibly TRBD2 (7 bases). CDR1 and CDR2 (germline): MDHEN, SYDVKM. V lost 5 bases and J lost 6, with 18 bases in between. The CDR3 covers 15 residues. CDR3 sequence (DNA): TGTGCCAGCAGTAATCTAGCACAGGGAGGGGATACGCAGTATTTT. This encodes CASSNLAQGGDTQYF.

The chain combines TRBV29-1 with TRBJ1-3, with unresolved D. V dropped 1 base and J dropped 4 bases, with 2 bases sitting between them. The germline gives CDR1 SQVTM, CDR2 ANQGSEA. CDR3 size: 11 residues. The CDR3 spells CSVEVGNTIYF. The DNA for the CDR3 is TGCAGCGTTGAAGTGGGAAACACCATATATTTT.

The chain has TRBV5-8 and TRBJ2-7, with 7 bases aligning to TRBD1. The V gene's germline CDR1 is SGHTS and CDR2 YDEGEE. The CDR3 has 14 amino acids. V lost 4 bases and J lost 3; bases outside the gene matches: 7. The CDR3 DNA reads as TGTGCCAGCAGCCTGCCGGGACAGAGCTACGAGCAGTACTTC. Translated: CASSLPGQSYEQYF.